What follows are 19 T cell receptor beta chains derived from one specimen sequenced in a study of blood T cell repertoires in COVID-19. TCRdb keeps only in-frame clones here, not all; method: immunoSEQ multiplex PCR. The table shows about 200,000 clones, with about 87% occurring only once. Sequencing input: peripheral blood. Every receptor here comes from a man aged 55 to 70 who had recovered from COVID-19.

The chain uses TRBV7-7 and TRBJ2-1; D not resolved. Per the germline V gene, CDR1 is SSHAT and CDR2 is FNYEAQ (reference sequence). The V gene lost 5 bases and the J gene lost 0 bases, with 5 bases spanning the gap. The CDR3 is made up of 13 amino acids. CDR3 nucleotides: TGTGCCAGCAGCGCGGCCTCCTACAATGAGCAGTTCTTC. It specifies CASSAASYNEQFF.

J is TRBJ1-6 and V is TRBV7-9; 7 bases are a match to TRBD1. The CDR3 totals 14 residues. The ends lost 5 bases at V and 3 bases at J; junction bases unmatched: 1. Germline lookup yields CDR1 SEHNR and CDR2 FQNEAQ (reference sequence). The CDR3 nucleotides are TGTGCCAGCAGCCGGGACAGCTATAATTCACCCCTCCACTTT. Translation: CASSRDSYNSPLHF. The full variable domain, its missing parts supplied by reference TRBV7-9 and TRBJ1-6, is DTGVSQNPRHKITKRGQNVTFRCDPISEHNRLYWYRQTLGQGPEFLTYFQNEAQLEKSRLLSDRFSAERPKGSFSTLEIQRTEQGDSAMYLCASSRDSYNSPLHFGNGTRLTVT.

This chain connects TRBV5-6 to TRBJ2-5; possibly TRBD2 for D (6 bases). Germline-derived CDR1 and CDR2 are SGHDT and YYEEEE. Trimming removed 4 bases from V and 3 bases from J, with 19 bases in between. The length of the CDR3 is 16 residues. Here the CDR3 reads CASSPRSGLLKETQYF. The CDR3 nucleotides are TGTGCCAGCAGCCCTCGTTCTGGACTACTCAAAGAGACCCAGTACTTC.

The chain employs TRBV10-1 and TRBJ2-7, with a possible D match to TRBD2 (6 bases). V lost 2 bases, J lost 4 bases, and 9 bases lay in between. The germline V gene has CDR1 WNHNN and CDR2 SYGVQD (reference sequence). The CDR3 is 13 amino acids. CDR3 loop: CASSEIGGYEQYF. The DNA of the CDR3 is TGCGCCAGCAGTGAGATTGGGGGGTACGAGCAGTACTTC.

The CDR3 spells CASNHRVAYNEQFF. CDR3 coding DNA: TGTGCCAGTAATCATCGGGTCGCCTACAATGAGCAGTTCTTC. J is TRBJ2-1 and V is TRBV19; D is ambiguous. V was clipped by 7 bases and J by 2 bases, with 12 bases between them. Germline values: CDR1 LNHDA, CDR2 SQIVND (reference sequence). The CDR3 totals 14 residues.

V and J are TRBV30 and TRBJ1-1; no firm D call. The CDR3 length is 13 residues. Deletions cut 0 bases from V and 10 bases from J, with 15 bases between. In germline, CDR1 is GTSNPN, CDR2 SVGIG (reference sequence). The CDR3, as DNA: TGTGCCTGGAGTGTCGGAGGGTTTGGTACAGCTTTCTTT. Protein product: CAWSVGGFGTAFF. Drawing the rest from reference TRBV30 and TRBJ1-1, the complete variable domain is SQTIHQWPATLVQPVGSPLSLECTVEGTSNPNLYWYRQAAGRGLQLLFYSVGIGQISSEVPQNLSASRPQDRQFILSSKKLLLSDSGFYLCAWSVGGFGTAFFGQGTRLTVV.

This clone was picked up a small number of times. The V call is TRBV24-1, the J call TRBJ1-5; a weak D match, TRBD1 (6 bases). Germline CDR1 KGHDR, CDR2 SFDVKD. This CDR3 comprises 17 residues. Trimming left V 2 bases short and J 3 bases short, with 16 bases between. CDR3 protein: CATSDSKARGLNQPQHF. In DNA form, the CDR3 reads TGTGCCACCAGTGATTCCAAGGCCAGGGGCCTCAATCAGCCCCAGCATTTT.

The rearrangement joins TRBV6-5 to TRBJ2-5, with 8 bases matching TRBD2. This CDR3 spans 16 amino acids. The germline gives CDR1 MNHEY, CDR2 SVGAGI. Losses at the gene ends were 4 bases for V and 4 bases for J; bases not matched to a gene: 11. CDR3 in amino acids: CASSSRKRGGRETQYF. The CDR3 DNA is TGTGCCAGCAGTTCCCGAAAACGGGGGGGCCGAGAGACCCAGTACTTC.

In DNA form, the CDR3 reads TGTGCCAGTAGTATCCCCCCCCCGGGGAGGCCCCAGCATTTT. Its translation is CASSIPPPGRPQHF. This chain uses TRBV19 with TRBJ1-5; D is ambiguous. The CDR3 totals 14 residues. Germline V lookup: CDR1 LNHDA, CDR2 SQIVND (reference sequence). Trimming cost V 3 bases and J 9 bases, with 15 bases left between them.

This chain links TRBV3-1 (or the pseudogene TRBV3-2) with TRBJ1-2, with TRBD1 matching over 7 bases. Germline V gene data show CDR1 as LGHDT and CDR2 as YNNKEL (reference sequence). The CDR3 totals 15 residues. V shed 1 base and J 4 bases; nucleotides not matched to a gene: 6. CDR3 in DNA: TGTGCCAGCAGCCAAGTAGAAACAGGGGCCTATGGCTACACCTTC. Translating gives CASSQVETGAYGYTF.

The rearrangement uses TRBV9 and TRBJ1-2; 7 bases agree with TRBD1. CDR1 and CDR2 from the germline V gene are SGDLS and YYNGEE. CDR3 length equals 19 residues. With 0 bases clipped from V and 0 bases from J, the junction kept 14 bases outside the gene matches. CDR3 bases: TGTGCCAGCAGCGTAGTAGGAAAGGGGGCCTTCCGAGCTAACTATGGCTACACCTTC. It translates to CASSVVGKGAFRANYGYTF. Full variable domain (missing parts from reference TRBV9 and TRBJ1-2): DSGVTQTPKHLITATGQRVTLRCSPRSGDLSVYWYQQSLDQGLQFLIQYYNGEERAKGNILERFSAQQFPDLHSELNLSSLELGDSALYFCASSVVGKGAFRANYGYTFGSGTRLTVV.

The rearrangement joins TRBV9 to TRBJ2-6; D is perhaps TRBD1 (5 bases). The CDR3 sequence is 18 residues long. V lost 0 bases and J lost 0, with 13 bases in between. Germline CDR1 reads SGDLS; CDR2 reads YYNGEE. For the CDR3, the DNA is TGTGCCAGCAGCGTAGCTCTGTCAAGGGGCTCTGGGGCCAACGTCCTGACTTTC. The encoded protein is CASSVALSRGSGANVLTF.

The V and J genes are TRBV9 and TRBJ2-7; D is possibly TRBD1 (5 bases). CDR1 and CDR2 from the germline V gene are SGDLS and YYNGEE. Trimming took 4 bases from V and 3 from J, leaving 23 bases between them. CDR3 length: 17 residues. The CDR3 bases are TGTGCCAGCAGCTCCCAAGGCGGACATCCCTCGATCTACGAGCAGTACTTC. Translated: CASSSQGGHPSIYEQYF.

This clone was seen more than once but under ten times. V and J are TRBV15 and TRBJ1-1, with D unresolved. From germline, CDR1 is LNHNV and CDR2 YYDKDF (reference sequence). This CDR3 contains 14 residues. V was clipped by 3 bases and J by 0 bases, with 8 bases between them. The CDR3 protein is CATSSAGMNTEAFF. The CDR3 DNA follows: TGTGCCACCAGCAGCGCGGGAATGAACACTGAAGCTTTCTTT.

Of note for this clone: Other DNA variants within this sample encode the same CDR3. The rearrangement uses TRBV11-2 and TRBJ2-7; 7 positions match TRBD2. The J segment lost 3 bases and the V segment lost 1 base, leaving 3 bases of the junction unmatched. The CDR3 runs to 14 residues. Germline V gene lookup returns CDR1 SGHAT and CDR2 FQNNGV. The CDR3 coding sequence is TGTGCCAGCAGCTTAGGGGGGAGGGTCTACGAGCAGTACTTC. The encoded protein is CASSLGGRVYEQYF.

This clone appeared a single time. The chain employs TRBV6-1 and TRBJ1-2, with 12 bases matching TRBD1. With 2 bases clipped from V and 11 bases from J, the junction kept 9 bases outside the gene matches. CDR1 and CDR2 from the germline V gene are MNHNS and SASEGT. The CDR3 is made up of 15 amino acids. The CDR3 DNA is TGTGCCAGCAGTGAACCGGGACAGGGGGCAGAAGAATACACCTTC. This gives the protein CASSEPGQGAEEYTF.

The rearrangement links TRBV11-1 to TRBJ2-7; 7 bases are a match to TRBD2. This CDR3 comprises 15 residues. Germline assignment: CDR1 SGHAT and CDR2 FQDESV (reference sequence). The trim removed 4 bases at V and 4 bases at J, leaving 10 bases unmatched. CDR3: CASSSPGRALYEQYF. In nucleotides, the CDR3 is TGTGCCAGCAGCTCGCCGGGGAGGGCCCTTTACGAGCAGTACTTC.

This clone was counted a single time. CDR3 nucleotide sequence: TGTGCCAGCAGCTTAGAATTGGGACTAAGCTCCTACAATGAGCAGTTCTTC. It translates to CASSLELGLSSYNEQFF. The chain has TRBV11-2 and TRBJ2-1; 7 bases fit TRBD2. Germline values: CDR1 SGHAT, CDR2 FQNNGV. V was clipped by 0 bases and J by 0 bases; unmatched bases: 5. This CDR3 is 17 amino acids long.

This chain connects TRBV6-5 to TRBJ2-4, with 9 bases lining up with TRBD1. Germline-derived CDR1 and CDR2 are MNHEY and SVGAGI. This CDR3 has 15 amino acids. V lost 6 bases and J lost 6; bases outside the gene matches: 9. The CDR3 sequence is CASRRTGTGLNIQYF. The CDR3 nucleotides read TGTGCCAGCAGACGCACCGGGACAGGGTTAAACATTCAGTACTTC.